The present entry profiles one T cell receptor (beta chain) with its context. Its antigen is undetermined. Trimming left V 4 bases short and J 0 bases short, with 13 bases between. Germline CDR1 reads MNHNS; CDR2 reads SASEGT. This CDR3 region has 16 residues. These data are taken from a study of cytomegalovirus exposure and HLA in healthy donors. Findings of the study overall: Later analysis associated a missense DCLRE1C variant with TCR beta V- and J-gene trimming. In an earlier analysis, most TCR beta V segments were productive about 87% or about 30% of the time. By HLA locus, TCR association rates varied in a later analysis, with DRB1 showing the most and HLA-C the fewest.

Primers included in the PCR were 60 Vbeta and 13 Jbeta primers. The protocol was immunoSEQ multiplex PCR, while the TCRdb copy is restricted to in-frame clones and leaves out a portion. The table records over 100,000 clones, 70% to 85% of them present only once. The chain is built from TRBV6-1 and TRBJ1-3, with D maybe TRBD1 (6 bases). The sample taken for sequencing was PBMCs. The TCR comes from a female donor in good health and CMV-seronegative. The CDR3 region is CASSARQDSSGNTIYF. The CDR3 region has the DNA TGTGCCAGCAGTGCCCGACAGGACAGCTCTGGAAACACCATATATTTT.